The next 20 T cell receptor beta chains were all read from a single sample in a study of T-cell reconstitution after alpha-beta-depleted transplantation in children. Using unique molecular identifiers, the investigators prepared the TCRbeta library. TCRdb redid the calling of the PCR reads with MiXCR, one entry per CDR3 protein. This table has a few hundred thousand distinct CDR3 sequences, roughly an eighth appearing once. The sample in question was PBMCs from the stem cell graft donor, obtained from the stem cell graft. These receptors were collected from a human donor who donated a stem cell graft to a child with combined immunodeficiency.

This clonotype was picked up a small number of times. This chain joins TRBV9 and TRBJ1-1; no reliable D call. V lost 0 bases, J lost 0 bases, and 9 bases lay in between. The CDR3 contains 15 residues. Germline V gene lookup returns CDR1 SGDLS and CDR2 YYNGEE. The CDR3 region is CASSVGEGMNTEAFF. CDR3 sequence (DNA): TGTGCCAGCAGCGTAGGGGAGGGCATGAACACTGAAGCTTTCTTT.

This clonotype was recorded a few times. This chain uses TRBV18 with TRBJ2-1, with a tentative D call TRBD2 (6 bases). This CDR3 has 17 amino acids. Trimming pared 1 base from V and 2 bases from J, leaving 15 bases between. Germline CDR1 is KGHSH and CDR2 is LQKENI. The CDR3 loop reads CASSPRRLWEAYNEQFF. In DNA, the CDR3 is TGTGCCAGCTCACCACGACGATTATGGGAGGCCTACAATGAGCAGTTCTTC.

This chain uses TRBV15 with TRBJ2-1, with TRBD2 as a possible D gene (5 bases). Trimming cost V 3 bases and J 0 bases, with 9 bases left between them. The CDR3 is made up of 15 amino acids. From germline, CDR1 is LNHNV and CDR2 YYDKDF (reference sequence). Here the CDR3 DNA reads TGTGCCACCAGCAGGGACTCGAGCTCCTACAATGAGCAGTTCTTC. Its protein product is CATSRDSSSYNEQFF.

CDR3 DNA sequence: TGTGCCAGCAGCTTATTTCCAGCGGGGGTCTACGAGCAGTACTTC. Translating it yields CASSLFPAGVYEQYF. The chain joins TRBV7-9 to TRBJ2-7; 8 bases are shared with TRBD2. Germline V gene data show CDR1 as SEHNR and CDR2 as FQNEAQ (reference sequence). This CDR3 contains 15 residues. V was clipped by 2 bases and J by 3 bases; unmatched bases: 6.

This clonotype has more than one count but fewer than ten. The chain uses TRBV20-1 and TRBJ2-7, with D perhaps matching TRBD2 (7 bases). This CDR3 region has 14 residues. Germline-derived CDR1 and CDR2 are DFQATT and SNEGSKA (reference sequence). Trimming cost V 3 bases and J 0 bases, with 12 bases left between them. The CDR3 DNA follows: TGCAGTGCTAGGAAGGGGGGGGACTCCTACGAGCAGTACTTC. Encoded protein: CSARKGGDSYEQYF.

Details on this clonotype: Since no conserved phenylalanine or tryptophan closes the CDR3, a read error is the likely cause. The chain uses TRBV11-1 and TRBJ2-7; the D gene is possibly TRBD2 (6 bases). CDR1 is SGHAT and CDR2 is FQDESV in the germline V gene (reference sequence). V gave up 4 bases and J gave up 4 bases, with 26 bases separating them. The CDR3 is made up of 18 amino acids. CDR3: CASSSLILEGRWGYEQYL. As DNA, the CDR3 is TGTGCCAGCAGCTCACTAATATTGGAGGGGAGATGGGGATACGAGCAGTACTTA.

This clonotype was detected ten times or more. V and J are TRBV4-3 and TRBJ1-4; D perhaps matches TRBD1 (6 bases). Germline loops: CDR1 LGHNA, CDR2 YSLEER. Trimming pared 0 bases from V and 7 bases from J, leaving 12 bases between. The CDR3 consists of 15 residues. CDR3 bases: TGCGCCAGCAGCCAAGAGGACAGCAGAGGTGAAAAACTGTTTTTT. This gives the protein CASSQEDSRGEKLFF.

The CDR3 here is CASSFSGRGGDEQFF. CDR3 nucleotides: TGTGCCAGCAGCTTTAGCGGGAGGGGCGGAGATGAGCAGTTCTTC. V usage is TRBV11-2 and J usage is TRBJ2-1; 11 bases fit TRBD2. CDR3 size: 15 residues. Looked up from germline, CDR1 is SGHAT and CDR2 is FQNNGV. Trimming at V came to 3 bases and at J to 8 bases, leaving 6 bases not matched to a gene.

This rearrangement joins TRBV12-3 or TRBV12-4 to TRBJ2-1; 10 nucleotides match TRBD2. This CDR3 comprises 18 residues. V lost 3 bases and J lost 5; bases outside the gene matches: 13. CDR3 nucleotide sequence: TGTGCCAGCAGTTTTCCCCTCGGAGGGCTAGCGGGAGACAATGAGCAGTTCTTC. Protein product: CASSFPLGGLAGDNEQFF.

J is TRBJ1-3 and V is TRBV10-3; 7 nucleotides match TRBD1. The CDR3 is 16 amino acids. With V trimmed by 6 bases and J by 3 bases, 11 bases remained unmatched. Germline-derived CDR1 and CDR2 are ENHRY and SYGVKD. The CDR3 here is CAIRPRQGAFGNTIYF. For the CDR3, the DNA is TGTGCCATCAGGCCCCGACAGGGAGCGTTTGGAAACACCATATATTTT.

This clonotype was detected ten times or more. The chain employs TRBV4-2 and TRBJ1-1; D is possibly TRBD1 (5 bases). With 0 bases removed from V and 1 base from J, the gap between germline ends came to 15 bases. The germline CDR1 and CDR2 sequences are LGHNA and YNFKEQ. The CDR3 is 17 amino acids. The DNA for the CDR3 is TGTGCCAGCAGCCAAGAAGAGGTGGGGGATGGGAACACTGAAGCTTTCTTT. As protein: CASSQEEVGDGNTEAFF.

This clonotype turned up a few times. The chain combines TRBV20-1 with TRBJ2-7; 8 nucleotides match TRBD1. The CDR3 spans 13 residues. The V segment lost 5 bases and the J segment 6 bases; nucleotides outside the gene matches: 9. Germline V CDR1 and CDR2: DFQATT, SNEGSKA (reference sequence). CDR3: CSALGTGSGEQYF. CDR3 DNA: TGCAGTGCTCTAGGGACAGGTTCGGGCGAGCAGTACTTC.

The gene calls are TRBV6-2 or TRBV6-3 and TRBJ2-3; 12 nucleotides agree with TRBD2. The length of the CDR3 is 22 residues. Per the germline V gene, CDR1 is MNHEY and CDR2 is SVGEGT. V lost 0 bases and J lost 1; bases outside the gene matches: 17. Written as DNA, the CDR3 is TGTGCCAGCAGTTACTCATTACTAGCGGGGGGAGTTATACCAGCGGGCACAGATACGCAGTATTTT. It is translated as CASSYSLLAGGVIPAGTDTQYF.

This clonotype has only a few counts. The rearrangement links TRBV6-1 to TRBJ2-2, with TRBD1 matching 7 bases. Germline CDR1 is MNHNS and CDR2 is SASEGT. The V and J ends lost 9 bases and 4 bases, in that order; junction bases with no gene match: 5. CDR3 length: 13 residues. CDR3 residues: CASKQGITGELFF. DNA for the CDR3: TGTGCCAGTAAACAGGGGATCACCGGGGAGCTGTTTTTT.

This clonotype has ten or more counts. The rearrangement uses TRBV3-1 and TRBJ2-7; 9 bases line up with TRBD2. The CDR3 spans 17 residues. V lost 1 base and J lost 3; bases outside the gene matches: 10. Germline CDR1 is LGHDT and CDR2 is YNNKEL (reference sequence). The CDR3 sequence is CASSQVFGWTSDYEQYF. CDR3 bases: TGTGCCAGCAGCCAAGTTTTTGGTTGGACTAGCGACTACGAGCAGTACTTC.

This clonotype was found many times. This chain links TRBV20-1 with TRBJ2-7; 8 bases map to TRBD1. V shed 0 bases and J 3 bases; nucleotides not matched to a gene: 7. The length of the CDR3 is 15 residues. Germline loops: CDR1 DFQATT, CDR2 SNEGSKA (reference sequence). CDR3 sequence: CSARDLGQGYYEQYF. CDR3 nucleotide sequence: TGCAGTGCTAGAGACCTTGGACAGGGATACTACGAGCAGTACTTC.

This chain connects TRBV28 to TRBJ2-1, with a weak D call TRBD2 (7 bases). Germline V gene lookup returns CDR1 MDHEN and CDR2 SYDVKM. V shed 2 bases and J shed 5 bases, with 16 bases lying between them. This CDR3 is 16 amino acids long. CDR3 bases: TGTGCCAGCAGTTTAGGGGTAGGGGGAGGGAACAATGAGCAGTTCTTC. Translated, it gives CASSLGVGGGNNEQFF.

There are many counts of this clonotype. The chain joins TRBV20-1 to TRBJ2-5; 7 positions match TRBD1. The CDR3 runs 14 residues. The germline V gene encodes CDR1 DFQATT and CDR2 SNEGSKA (reference sequence). The trim removed 1 base at V and 4 bases at J, leaving 6 bases unmatched. The CDR3 DNA reads TGCAGTGCTAGAGGACAGGGTGGAGGAGAGACCCAGTACTTC. Its protein is CSARGQGGGETQYF.

A few counts support this clonotype. The V gene is TRBV28, the J gene TRBJ1-4; D not certain. Germline CDR1 MDHEN, CDR2 SYDVKM. Between the trimmed V and J ends, which lost 3 bases and 8 bases, there was a span of 13 bases. The length of the CDR3 is 14 residues. CDR3 loop: CASSLEDGQEKLFF. As DNA, the CDR3 is TGTGCCAGCAGTTTGGAGGACGGGCAGGAAAAACTGTTTTTT.

This chain joins TRBV4-3 and TRBJ2-3; D is unresolved. With 0 bases removed from V and 4 bases from J, the gap between germline ends came to 8 bases. CDR3 size: 14 residues. The germline CDR1 and CDR2 sequences are LGHNA and YSLEER. In nucleotides, the CDR3 is TGCGCCAGCAGCCAAGATTCTCCCGCAGATACGCAGTATTTT. Its translation is CASSQDSPADTQYF.